The clone carrying this T cell receptor (beta chain) was counted many times. This record belongs to a study of identical twins. TCRdb used MiXCR to reprocess the 5' RACE reads, holding one entry per CDR3 protein. The sample shows roughly 230,000 distinct CDR3 sequences, approximately 8.6% of them seen only once. These data also formed part of another study, on yellow fever vaccine responses in identical twins.

The sequenced sample consisted of CD8+ T cells sorted from blood. The sequence was collected from a woman under 30 in good health.

CDR3 sequence reads: CASSQEAASGYNEQFF. The CDR3 nucleotides read TGTGCCAGCAGCCAAGAAGCGGCTAGCGGGTACAATGAGCAGTTCTTC. The genes are TRBV4-2 and TRBJ2-1; 8 bases are shared with TRBD2. This CDR3 has 16 residues. With V trimmed by 0 bases and J by 4 bases, 5 bases remained unmatched. The V gene's germline CDR1 is LGHNA and CDR2 YNFKEQ.